The rows below give T cell receptor beta chains drawn from one sample of a study of blood T cell repertoires in COVID-19. Using immunoSEQ multiplex PCR, the repertoire was profiled, and TCRdb retains in-frame clones only, with some absent. The top ten hold about 1.2% of the sample, which has 180,000 or so clones, around 85% seen once. Sequenced input: peripheral blood. Receptor source: a man in his sixties who had recovered from COVID-19. Both conserved end residues are part of each CDR3. The D gene is left open where the match is weak. Not all rows give a size; the values are once, few, many and, for expanded clones, a class.

TRBV9	TRBJ1-2	NA	NA	TGTGCCAGCAGCGTAGGGGGGCTCAGCTATGGCTACACCTTC	CASSVGGLSYGYTF
TRBV27	TRBJ1-2	few	NA	TGTGCCAGCAGTCCCCGACCGGACGGCAGGGATGGCTACACCTTC	CASSPRPDGRDGYTF
TRBV2	TRBJ1-3	NA	NA	TGTGCCAGCAGTGAAGGAGACTTACCCTCTGGAAACACCATATATTTT	CASSEGDLPSGNTIYF
TRBV30	TRBJ1-1	NA	TRBD1	TGTGCCTGGAGTCTTACAGGGGGCAGGTCTGAAGCTTTCTTT	CAWSLTGGRSEAFF
TRBV11-3	TRBJ2-1	NA	TRBD2	TGTGCCAGCAGCCTACTAGCGGGGGACTACAATGAGCAGTTCTTC	CASSLLAGDYNEQFF
TRBV28	TRBJ1-1	NA	TRBD1	TGTGCCAGCAGTTCGACAGGGATATCCAACACTGAAGCTTTCTTT	CASSSTGISNTEAFF
TRBV7-3	TRBJ2-7	NA	NA	TGTGCCGGCAGCCCTACCGACAGCGCCTACGAGCAGTACTTC	CAGSPTDSAYEQYF
TRBV9	TRBJ2-3	NA	TRBD2	TGTGCCAGCAGCCCTGGGGCTAGCGGGGGGGCTGGAGATACGCAGTATTTT	CASSPGASGGAGDTQYF
TRBV13	TRBJ2-7	NA	TRBD2	TGTGCCAGCAGCCGCCGGGGAGCGGGGTTGTACGAGCAGTACTTC	CASSRRGAGLYEQYF
TRBV3-1/TRBV3-2	TRBJ1-2	once	TRBD1	TGTGCCAGCAGCCAAACAGGGGGTGGCTACACCTTC	CASSQTGGGYTF
TRBV11-3	TRBJ2-5	NA	NA	TGTGCCAGCAGCTTAGAGTTCACCCCAGGAGAGACCCAGTACTTC	CASSLEFTPGETQYF
TRBV2	TRBJ1-1	NA	NA	TGTGCCAGCGGGGTGACAGGAGGGAACACTGAAGCTTTCTTT	CASGVTGGNTEAFF
TRBV11-3	TRBJ2-3	NA	NA	TGTGCCAGCAGCTTAAGGGGGGGAGTTACGCAGTATTTT	CASSLRGGVTQYF
TRBV12-5	TRBJ2-1	NA	TRBD2	TGTGCTAGTGGTTTGGAAACTCATCTAGCGGGGAGATCCTACAATGAGCAGTTCTTC	CASGLETHLAGRSYNEQFF
TRBV6-5	TRBJ2-1	NA	TRBD2	TGTGCCAGCAGTCCGCGACTAGCGGGGGGGGCAAAGCAGTTCTTC	CASSPRLAGGAKQFF
TRBV5-4	TRBJ1-2	NA	NA	TGTGCCAGCAGCTTGGCGGGGGGACCAAGGAAGGATGGCTACACCTTC	CASSLAGGPRKDGYTF
TRBV5-1	TRBJ2-2	NA	NA	TGCGCCAGCAGCTTAGGGGCGACAGACACCGGGGAGCTGTTTTTT	CASSLGATDTGELFF